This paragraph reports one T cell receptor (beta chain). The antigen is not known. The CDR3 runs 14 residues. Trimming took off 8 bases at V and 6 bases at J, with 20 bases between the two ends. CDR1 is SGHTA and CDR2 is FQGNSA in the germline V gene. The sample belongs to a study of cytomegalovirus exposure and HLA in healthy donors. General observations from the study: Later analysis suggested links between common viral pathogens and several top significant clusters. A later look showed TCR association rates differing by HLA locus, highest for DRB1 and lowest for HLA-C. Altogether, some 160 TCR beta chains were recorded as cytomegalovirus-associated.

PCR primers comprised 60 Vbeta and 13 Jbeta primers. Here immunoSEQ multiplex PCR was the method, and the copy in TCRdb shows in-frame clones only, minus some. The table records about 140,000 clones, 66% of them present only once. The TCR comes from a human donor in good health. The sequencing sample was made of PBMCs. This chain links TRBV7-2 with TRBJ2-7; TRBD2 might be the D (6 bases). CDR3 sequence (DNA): TGTGCCAGCGGCACTAGCTTGAGGGGCTCCGAGCAGTACTTC. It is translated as CASGTSLRGSEQYF.